This T cell receptor beta chain was obtained from a study of T cells in Graves' hyperthyroidism and ophthalmopathy (dated by TCRdb to the late 2010s). Concerning the study at large: Peripheral blood samples were taken at the time of initial diagnosis, prior to any treatment. Following sampling, methimazole starting at 30 mg daily was given to hyperthyroidism patients, and high-dose intravenous methylprednisolone was given to ophthalmopathy patients. The study also compared thyroid tissue and blood T-cell repertoires from roughly six Graves' hyperthyroidism patients. TCR Vbeta CDR3 sequencing of 120 to 150 peripheral blood samples (43 ophthalmopathy, about 74 hyperthyroidism and 17 progressor patients) is reported in the paper. TCR V-J signatures able to tell the groups apart were searched for in a discovery cohort of around 95 patients, of whom 40 to 45 had Graves' ophthalmopathy and about 60 had stable Graves' hyperthyroidism. Whether ophthalmopathy could be predicted prospectively was tested in an independent validation cohort made up of under 20 hyperthyroidism patients plus 17 patients who later progressed to ophthalmopathy. The approximately 95 discovery patients were divided at random into training and test sets in a 7:3 ratio. Overall results and qualifications from the work: Blood samples also contained most of the expanded thyroid clonotypes (frequency above 0.001), which suggests that blood repertoires may reflect thyroid immune responses. In validation, the model predicted progression to ophthalmopathy with 65% to 71% sensitivity and 72% to 75% specificity, a median of approximately 6.5 months before onset. No statistical method was used to set the sample size in advance, and investigators knew the group allocation. In cross-validation, a model built on a 13 V-J signature told ophthalmopathy apart from stable hyperthyroidism with 85% to 90% sensitivity and about 81% specificity, and in testing the same model reached 80%/75%.

V is reduced by 4 bases and J by 10 bases, leaving a spacing of 14 bases between them. The germline V gene (reference sequence) supplies CDR1 SGHNT and CDR2 YYREEE. Taken from cysteine to phenylalanine, the CDR3 has 12 residues. Only the CDR3 part of the read is kept: 36 bases, read in frame from the first base. As concerns this clonotype: The target of this receptor is not known. The input lacks base qualities; no much larger clone sits a single base away.

Stable Graves' hyperthyroidism was defined as the absence of progression to ophthalmopathy over 18 months of follow-up. Hyperthyroidism patients were aged 18 to 65 years and newly diagnosed, with disease duration of less than 2 months. Exclusion was applied to patients with uncontrolled infections, other autoimmune diseases, pregnancy or lactation. Diagnoses were established on the basis of clinical symptoms, serum thyroxine and TRAb, thyroid ultrasound, and orbital computed tomography. Ficoll-Paque density gradient centrifugation was used to isolate PBMCs from approximately 10 ml of fresh peripheral blood. Total RNA was extracted with Trizol reagent, and quality was checked on an Agilent 2100 Bioanalyzer. Amplification of TCR beta CDR3 regions was carried out from RNA transcripts. For the first round of RT-PCR on the TCR CDR3, the HTBI primer set was used together with the Qiagen OneStep RT-PCR kit. Libraries were constructed in a second round of multiplex PCR, after which size selection and purification were carried out. Sequencing of the libraries was done on an Illumina HiSeq2000 using paired-end 100 bp reads. In the authors' own workflow: SOAPnuke was used to process the raw data, removing reads that contained adapters or uncalled bases, had a mean Phred below 15, or lacked an exact match to the constant primer or identifier. High-quality paired reads were merged with COPE v1.2.5, and unique nucleotide sequences were defined as clonotypes. MiTCR v1.1 was used to align the clonotypes against IMGT TRBV, TRBD and TRBJ reference segments. Analysis was restricted to V-J combinations with a frequency above 0.0001, which covered roughly 99% of repertoires. The TCS score was defined as F50 (clonal expansion) divided by E x V (chaos), with BLOSUM62-based TCRdist calculated between CDR3 peptides within each V-J. Welch's t-statistics and random forest reduced around 550 V-J features to roughly 13, which were used in a naive Bayes classifier (R e1071). Thyroid-blood repertoire similarity was quantified with the Morisita-Horn index. TCRdb reprocessing: public reads trimmed at Q25 with fastp, clones called with MiXCR, in-frame beta chains kept. Each CDR3 protein gets just one entry, which takes the most common genes and DNA from the rows behind it. TCRdb, not the authors, supplied the V and J calls. The sample table contains 600,000 to 800,000 distinct CDR3 sequences; only one count was recorded for over 35% of them. The ten most abundant clones make up around 29% of the sample.

The source of this sequence is a woman aged 40 to 50 with Graves' hyperthyroidism. The specimen was blood. The rearranged segments are TRBV5-4 and TRBJ1-1; no D gene is confidently identified. The CDR3 is CASSMGPPPAFF. Here is the DNA: TGTGCCAGCAGCATGGGCCCTCCGCCAGCTTTCTTT. The CDR3, completed at both ends by the reference TRBV5-4 and TRBJ1-1 genes, gives the full variable domain ETGVTQSPTHLIKTRGQQVTLRCSSQSGHNTVSWYQQALGQGPQFIFQYYREEENGRGNFPPRFSGLQFPNYSSELNVNALELDDSALYLCASSMGPPPAFFGQGTRLTVV.